This entry lists 15 T cell receptor beta chains sequenced from one sample in a study of shared clonotypes between healthy human individuals. Method: immunoSEQ multiplex PCR; TCRdb's copy keeps in-frame clones and lacks some. This sample has around 600,000 clones, with less than 98% found just once. Sequencing was carried out using naive CD4+ T cells sorted from blood. Subset specified: CD45RA+ positively selected. Receptors were obtained from a woman aged 25 to 39 in good health.

A remark on this clone: Other DNA sequences in this sample translate to the same CDR3. This rearrangement joins TRBV28 to TRBJ1-1, with 9 positions matching TRBD1. The CDR3 runs to 14 residues. Germline V lookup: CDR1 MDHEN, CDR2 SYDVKM. V shed 5 bases and J 1 base; nucleotides not matched to a gene: 2. CDR3 sequence (DNA): TGTGCCAGCAGTCCGACAGGGGGGAACACTGAAGCTTTCTTT. This encodes CASSPTGGNTEAFF.

The V and J genes are TRBV7-3 and TRBJ2-2, with D possibly TRBD1 on 5 matching bases. Germline V gene lookup returns CDR1 SGHTA and CDR2 FQGTGA. The V end lost 0 bases, the J end lost 2 bases, and 10 bases lay between the germline ends. This CDR3 is built from 16 residues. The DNA for the CDR3 is TGTGCCAGCAGCTTAACATGGGGCGGCAACACCGGGGAGCTGTTTTTT. Translation gives CASSLTWGGNTGELFF.

This clone was recorded only once. This sequence joins TRBV5-1 and TRBJ2-7; D gene unclear. V lost 1 base, J lost 2 bases, and 7 bases lay in between. The CDR3 has 13 residues. Germline CDR1 reads SGHRS; CDR2 reads YFSETQ. The CDR3 DNA reads as TGCGCCAGCAGCTTGAGGTCAGCCTACGAGCAGTACTTC. Its translation is CASSLRSAYEQYF.

The chain joins TRBV6-6 to TRBJ2-7, with D uncertain. Trimming left V 4 bases short and J 2 bases short, with 9 bases between. CDR3 length equals 13 residues. Per germline, CDR1 MNHNY and CDR2 SVGAGI (reference sequence). Here the CDR3 DNA reads TGTGCCAGCAGTTCGCCTCAAACCTACGAGCAGTACTTC. The encoded protein is CASSSPQTYEQYF.

This rearrangement joins TRBV7-6 to TRBJ1-1; D gene uncertain. This CDR3 has 16 residues. Trimming stripped 2 bases from V and 5 bases from J, with 18 bases between. Per germline, CDR1 SGHVS and CDR2 FNYEAQ. As DNA, the CDR3 is TGTGCCAGCAGCTTAAGGACCCGGCGCTGGGAAACTGAAGCTTTCTTT. This codes for CASSLRTRRWETEAFF.

The J gene is TRBJ2-5, the V gene TRBV5-5; D not certain. Germline V gene data show CDR1 as SGHKS and CDR2 as YYEKEE (reference sequence). Trimming left V 4 bases short and J 1 base short, with 8 bases between. The CDR3 extends over 13 amino acids. The CDR3 sequence: CASSLLPQETQYF. CDR3 coding DNA: TGTGCCAGCAGCCTGCTACCCCAAGAGACCCAGTACTTC.

The chain carries TRBV5-1 and TRBJ1-1, with 9 positions matching TRBD1. Looked up from germline, CDR1 is SGHRS and CDR2 is YFSETQ. The CDR3 totals 17 residues. Unmatched junction bases numbered 9, after V lost 3 bases and J lost 0 bases. The CDR3 DNA is TGCGCCAGCAGCTCCCTGACAGGGGGTGCGCTGAACACTGAAGCTTTCTTT. Its protein product is CASSSLTGGALNTEAFF.

The chain is built from TRBV9 and TRBJ2-3, with 7 bases identical to TRBD2. The germline CDR1 and CDR2 sequences are SGDLS and YYNGEE. V lost 3 bases and J lost 1; bases outside the gene matches: 8. This CDR3 contains 16 residues. CDR3 sequence: CASSGTPSGRTDTQYF. CDR3 coding DNA: TGTGCCAGCAGCGGGACCCCTAGCGGCCGCACAGATACGCAGTATTTT.

The gene calls are TRBV5-4 and TRBJ2-5; no clear D. Germline V lookup: CDR1 SGHNT, CDR2 YYREEE (reference sequence). The CDR3 loop spans 13 amino acids. The V and J ends lost 6 bases and 3 bases respectively, with 12 bases between them. CDR3 residues: CASTLAGKETQYF. The CDR3 region has the DNA TGTGCCAGCACCCTCGCTGGGAAAGAGACCCAGTACTTC. Full variable domain (remainder filled in from reference TRBV5-4 and TRBJ2-5): ETGVTQSPTHLIKTRGQQVTLRCSSQSGHNTVSWYQQALGQGPQFIFQYYREEENGRGNFPPRFSGLQFPNYSSELNVNALELDDSALYLCASTLAGKETQYFGPGTRLLVL.

J is TRBJ2-2 and V is TRBV6-5, with TRBD1 identical over 10 bases. The V gene end was trimmed by 2 bases and the J gene end by 6 bases; junction bases not matched to a gene: 6. Germline values: CDR1 MNHEY, CDR2 SVGAGI. This CDR3 is 16 amino acids long. The CDR3 here is CASSYTRDRGSGELFF. Here the CDR3 DNA reads TGTGCCAGCAGTTACACCCGGGACAGGGGTTCCGGGGAGCTGTTTTTT.

This clone has only one observation. The chain carries TRBV5-1 and TRBJ2-3, with D perhaps matching TRBD2 (6 bases). The germline gives CDR1 SGHRS, CDR2 YFSETQ. Trimming shortened V by 0 bases and J by 0 bases, and 8 bases separated the two germline ends. This CDR3 comprises 15 residues. The CDR3 sequence: CASSLDGLSTDTQYF. Here the CDR3 DNA reads TGCGCCAGCAGCTTGGATGGACTAAGCACAGATACGCAGTATTTT.

The V and J genes are TRBV12-5 and TRBJ2-7; tentative D call: TRBD2 (6 bases). Trimming stripped 1 base from V and 2 bases from J, with 18 bases between. The CDR3 contains 17 residues. Germline V gives CDR1 LGHNT, CDR2 FRNRAP. This CDR3 is CASGLALTGTRAYEQYF. CDR3 DNA: TGTGCTAGTGGTTTGGCCTTAACCGGGACTCGAGCCTACGAGCAGTACTTC.

This chain links TRBV7-3 with TRBJ2-7; 9 bases map to TRBD2. Germline trimming cut 5 bases from V and 4 bases from J; bases unmatched to any gene: 9. Germline V gene lookup returns CDR1 SGHTA and CDR2 FQGTGA. The CDR3 length is 15 residues. For the CDR3, the DNA is TGTGCCAGCAGCAAGGGCTTAGCGGGAGTGTACGAGCAGTACTTC. As protein: CASSKGLAGVYEQYF.

This chain uses TRBV6-5 with TRBJ2-7; 8 bases are a match to TRBD1. This CDR3 region has 14 residues. V shed 5 bases and J 0 bases; nucleotides not matched to a gene: 3. CDR1 is MNHEY and CDR2 is SVGAGI in the germline V gene. CDR3 nucleotides: TGTGCCAGCAGTAGGGACAGGACCTCCTACGAGCAGTACTTC. This gives the protein CASSRDRTSYEQYF.

The genes are TRBV4-2 and TRBJ2-1; D may be TRBD1 (6 bases). The CDR3 runs 16 residues. The V gene lost 7 bases and the J gene lost 0 bases, with 16 bases spanning the gap. Germline V CDR1 and CDR2: LGHNA, YNFKEQ. The CDR3 loop is CASTLTRDTSYNEQFF. The CDR3 coding sequence is TGTGCCAGCACGTTAACCCGGGACACCTCCTACAATGAGCAGTTCTTC.